Reported below is one TCR beta chain. Its matching antigen is unknown. The protocol was immunoSEQ multiplex PCR, while the TCRdb copy is restricted to in-frame clones and leaves out a portion. In the table there are approximately 36,000 clones, more than 60% of which are singletons. This specimen belongs to a study of STAT5B mutations in CD4+ large granular lymphocyte leukemia. Findings and caveats of the study: TRBV06-family usage was enriched in top patient clones (8/27) versus controls (2/35). Main leukemic clonotypes were patient-specific, but roughly 25% appeared at low frequency elsewhere.

The CDR3 sequence is 14 residues long. CDR1 MNHNS and CDR2 SASEGT come from the germline V gene. Trimming removed 6 bases from V and 3 bases from J, with 14 bases in between. V and J are TRBV6-1 and TRBJ1-2, with D tentatively TRBD1 (5 bases). The TCR sequence derives from a human donor in good health. The sample consisted of CD4+ T cells from blood buffy coats. The CDR3 DNA follows: TGTGCCAGCAGCCCAATGACAGTTGACTATGGCTACACCTTC. Amino acids: CASSPMTVDYGYTF.